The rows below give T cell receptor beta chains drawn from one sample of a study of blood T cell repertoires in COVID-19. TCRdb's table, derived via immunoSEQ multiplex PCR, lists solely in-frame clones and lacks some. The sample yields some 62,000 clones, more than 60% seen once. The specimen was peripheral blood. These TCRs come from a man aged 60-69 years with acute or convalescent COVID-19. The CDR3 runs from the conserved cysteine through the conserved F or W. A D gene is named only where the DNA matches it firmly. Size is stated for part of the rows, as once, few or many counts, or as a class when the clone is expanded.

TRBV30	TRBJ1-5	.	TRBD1	TGTGCCTGGAGTGTACAAGGGGGCCGTCAGCCCCAGCATTTT	CAWSVQGGRQPQHF
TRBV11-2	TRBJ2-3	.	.	TGTGCCAGCAGCTCCAGGTTTACACAGTATTTT	CASSSRFTQYF
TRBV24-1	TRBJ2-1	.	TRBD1	TGTGCCACCAGTGGCTATAGACAGGGGGGATTAAATGAGCAGTTCTTC	CATSGYRQGGLNEQFF
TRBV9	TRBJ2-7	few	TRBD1	TGTGCCAGCAGCGCCCCAGGACAGGGCATCTCCTACGAGCAGTACTTC	CASSAPGQGISYEQYF
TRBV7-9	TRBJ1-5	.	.	TGTGCCAGCAGCTCTCAGGGGAATAGCAATCAGCCCCAGCATTTT	CASSSQGNSNQPQHF
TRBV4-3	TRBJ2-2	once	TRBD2	TGCGCCAGCAGCCAAATTCTAGCGGGAGATTTCACCGGGGAGCTGTTTTTT	CASSQILAGDFTGELFF
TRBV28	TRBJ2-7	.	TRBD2	TGTGCCAGCCGAGGGACTAGCGAGTCCTACGAGCAGTACTTC	CASRGTSESYEQYF
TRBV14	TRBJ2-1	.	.	TGTGCCAGCAGCCGAAACATAGGAGCAGGGGATCATGAGCAGTTCTTC	CASSRNIGAGDHEQFF
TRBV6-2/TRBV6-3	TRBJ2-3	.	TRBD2	TGTGCCAGCAGTTACGTCCCTAGCGGGGGGTGGATGGCAGATACGCAGTATTTT	CASSYVPSGGWMADTQYF
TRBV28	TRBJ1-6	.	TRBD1	TGTGCCAGCAGATTCCGGGACAGCAATAATTCACCCCTCCACTTT	CASRFRDSNNSPLHF
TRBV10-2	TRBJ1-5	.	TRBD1	TGCGCCAGCGGAGACAGGGGGCGCGGCAATCAGCCCCAGCATTTT	CASGDRGRGNQPQHF
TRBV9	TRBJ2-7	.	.	TGTGCCAGCAGCGTAGGGAGAGCTGGTAGGCAGTACTTC	CASSVGRAGRQYF
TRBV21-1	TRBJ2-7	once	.	TGTGCCAGCAGCATACGGACAGGGGGGAGTTCCGAGCAGTACTTC	CASSIRTGGSSEQYF
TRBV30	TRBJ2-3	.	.	TGTGCCTGGAGTTCAGGAGATACGCAGTATTTT	CAWSSGDTQYF
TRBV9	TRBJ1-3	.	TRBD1	TGTGCCAGCAGGACAGGGGAGGCTGGAAACACCATATATTTT	CASRTGEAGNTIYF
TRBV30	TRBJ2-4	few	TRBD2	TGTGCCTGGAGTCGCCAAGCGGGAGGGGGGGACATTCAGTACTTC	CAWSRQAGGGDIQYF
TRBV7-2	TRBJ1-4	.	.	TGTGCCAGCAGCTTATTACAGGGCACTAATGAAAAACTGTTTTTT	CASSLLQGTNEKLFF